This passage covers 25 T cell receptor beta chains from one sample sequenced in a study of CD8+ T cells in alopecia areata. As to treatment: oral pan-JAK inhibitor, 5-10 mg twice daily. After isolation, RNA underwent reverse transcription to generate cDNA as the sequencing template. Assay used: immunoSEQ multiplex PCR; TCRdb lists only in-frame clones, some missing. The profile shows 100,000 to 150,000 clones, over 60% of them singletons. The starting material was CD4+ T cells sorted from blood, obtained at week 4, from a patient treated with tofacitinib. These receptors originate from a human donor with alopecia areata.

This clone was seen a few times. V is TRBV10-3 and J is TRBJ1-4, with 10 bases fitting TRBD1. This CDR3 comprises 14 residues. With 2 bases clipped from V and 8 bases from J, the junction kept 2 bases outside the gene matches. The germline V gene encodes CDR1 ENHRY and CDR2 SYGVKD. Written as DNA, the CDR3 is TGTGCCATCAGTGAGGGGACAGGGGTAGAAAAACTGTTTTTT. Translated, it gives CAISEGTGVEKLFF.

The chain is built from TRBV30 and TRBJ2-2, with a weak D call TRBD1 (7 bases). V lost 5 bases and J 2 bases, leaving 12 bases between the germline ends. Germline V gives CDR1 GTSNPN, CDR2 SVGIG (reference sequence). The CDR3 covers 14 residues. CDR3 protein: CAWVRGVNTGELFF. CDR3 DNA: TGTGCCTGGGTCAGGGGGGTTAACACCGGGGAGCTGTTTTTT.

This chain connects TRBV5-1 to TRBJ2-2; D gene ambiguous. Trimming took 4 bases from V and 4 from J, leaving 11 bases between them. This CDR3 has 14 amino acids. Looked up from germline, CDR1 is SGHRS and CDR2 is YFSETQ. The CDR3 DNA is TGCGCCAGCAGCATCCAACGTCTCACCGGGGAGCTGTTTTTT. This sequence encodes CASSIQRLTGELFF.

V is TRBV18 and J is TRBJ1-2, with D hard to call. Germline-derived CDR1 and CDR2 are KGHSH and LQKENI. Trimming took off 5 bases at V and 8 bases at J, with 18 bases between the two ends. This CDR3 has 14 amino acids. For the CDR3, the DNA is TGTGCCAGCTCAACTACCGGGTCAGAAAGGGGCTACACCTTC. It yields the protein CASSTTGSERGYTF.

V is TRBV28 and J is TRBJ2-7; 11 nucleotides align to TRBD1. V gave up 5 bases and J gave up 4 bases; unmatched junction bases: 10. The CDR3 is 16 residues long. The germline CDR1 and CDR2 sequences are MDHEN and SYDVKM. The CDR3 DNA reads TGTGCCAGCAGTCCGTTCCGGACAGGGGGCGAGTACGAGCAGTACTTC. The encoded protein is CASSPFRTGGEYEQYF.

This clone was observed many times. This rearrangement joins TRBV5-1 to TRBJ2-7; a possible D gene is TRBD1 (6 bases). This CDR3 is 13 amino acids long. With 3 bases removed from V and 3 bases from J, the gap between germline ends came to 10 bases. Per the germline V gene, CDR1 is SGHRS and CDR2 is YFSETQ. CDR3 in amino acids: CASSSGQYYEQYF. The CDR3, as DNA: TGCGCCAGCAGCTCCGGACAGTACTACGAGCAGTACTTC.

This clone was observed a few times. CDR3 sequence: CATSRPLTGIGAFF. The CDR3 DNA reads as TGTGCCACCAGCAGACCTCTGACAGGGATAGGGGCTTTCTTT. The J gene is TRBJ1-1, the V gene TRBV15; 7 positions agree with TRBD1. The germline V gene has CDR1 LNHNV and CDR2 YYDKDF (reference sequence). Trimming at V came to 2 bases and at J to 11 bases, leaving 11 bases not matched to a gene. The CDR3 has 14 amino acids.

This rearrangement joins TRBV9 to TRBJ2-1; 9 bases fit TRBD2. V trimming: 0 bases; J trimming: 7 bases; junction bases outside the gene matches: 5. Germline lookup yields CDR1 SGDLS and CDR2 YYNGEE. This CDR3 has 15 amino acids. Here the CDR3 DNA reads TGTGCCAGCAGCGTAGTGGGTAGCGGGAGTAATGAGCAGTTCTTC. It codes for CASSVVGSGSNEQFF. The variable domain in full, with the rest retrieved from reference TRBV9 and TRBJ2-1, is DSGVTQTPKHLITATGQRVTLRCSPRSGDLSVYWYQQSLDQGLQFLIQYYNGEERAKGNILERFSAQQFPDLHSELNLSSLELGDSALYFCASSVVGSGSNEQFFGPGTRLTVL.

This chain connects TRBV5-1 to TRBJ2-2, with D possibly TRBD1 on 7 matching bases. This CDR3 has 19 amino acids. V was clipped by 4 bases and J by 0 bases, with 22 bases between them. Germline V lookup: CDR1 SGHRS, CDR2 YFSETQ. In DNA, the CDR3 is TGCGCCAGCAGCCAGGCGACAGGGACTTCTACTTCGAACACCGGGGAGCTGTTTTTT. Translating it yields CASSQATGTSTSNTGELFF.

The rearrangement uses TRBV27 and TRBJ2-4; D perhaps matches TRBD2 (7 bases). Trimming removed 5 bases at V and 7 bases at J, with 15 bases between. Per germline, CDR1 MNHEY and CDR2 SMNVEV (reference sequence). There are 14 residues in the CDR3. CDR3 coding DNA: TGTGCCAGCAGTGAAAGGGGGGGCGGGAACATTCAGTACTTC. Protein sequence: CASSERGGGNIQYF.

This clone appeared once. DNA of the CDR3: TGCAGCGTAGAGACCGGGACTAGCGCGGAGACCCAGTACTTC. It is translated as CSVETGTSAETQYF. V and J are TRBV29-1 and TRBJ2-5; 10 bases map to TRBD2. Trimming cost V 6 bases and J 5 bases; bases outside gene matches: 9. Germline V gene sequence: CDR1 SQVTM, CDR2 ANQGSEA. CDR3 length: 14 residues.

The CDR3 region is CASSSSTSADTQYF. Written as DNA, the CDR3 is TGTGCCAGCAGTTCATCGACGTCAGCAGATACGCAGTATTTT. The chain uses TRBV7-2 and TRBJ2-3; D is unresolved. The CDR3 is 14 residues long. The germline V gene encodes CDR1 SGHTA and CDR2 FQGNSA. Trimming pared 6 bases from V and 4 bases from J, leaving 14 bases between.

The chain has TRBV29-1 and TRBJ2-7, with 10 nucleotides matching TRBD1. This CDR3 spans 14 amino acids. Germline-derived CDR1 and CDR2 are SQVTM and ANQGSEA. After removal of 4 bases from V and 5 bases from J, the junction contained 8 bases not matched to a gene. DNA of the CDR3: TGCAGCGTTGTGCGTGGGACAGGGGTGGACGAGCAGTACTTC. Protein: CSVVRGTGVDEQYF.

This clone showed up just a few times. The V and J genes are TRBV29-1 and TRBJ2-7, with 9 bases matching TRBD1. The J segment lost 6 bases and the V segment lost 3 bases, leaving 6 bases of the junction unmatched. Germline V gives CDR1 SQVTM, CDR2 ANQGSEA. The CDR3 totals 13 residues. Here the CDR3 reads CSVEGDRGAEQYF. CDR3 sequence (DNA): TGCAGCGTTGAGGGAGACAGGGGGGCCGAGCAGTACTTC.

This clone was seen more than once but under ten times. This sequence joins TRBV7-2 and TRBJ1-1, with a possible D match to TRBD1 (6 bases). The V end was cut by 4 bases, the J end by 10 bases, with 16 bases between. This CDR3 spans 13 amino acids. Germline V CDR1 and CDR2: SGHTA, FQGNSA. The CDR3 is CASSSEGGGIAFF. The DNA of the CDR3 is TGTGCCAGCAGCTCAGAGGGGGGAGGGATAGCTTTCTTT. Variable domain in full (rest from reference TRBV7-2 and TRBJ1-1): GAGVSQSPSNKVTEKGKDVELRCDPISGHTALYWYRQSLGQGLEFLIYFQGNSAPDKSGLPSDRFSAERTGGSVSTLTIQRTQQEDSAVYLCASSSEGGGIAFFGQGTRLTVV.

CDR3 loop: CAGGQGLGNQPQHF. Here the CDR3 DNA reads TGTGCCGGCGGCCAGGGGCTGGGCAATCAGCCCCAGCATTTT. The chain employs TRBV2 and TRBJ1-5; weak D call: TRBD1 (6 bases). CDR3 size: 14 residues. The germline V gene encodes CDR1 SNHLY and CDR2 FYNNEI. Trimming removed 11 bases at V and 2 bases at J, with 16 bases between.

This clone has a handful of counts. The CDR3: CASTDGRVRETQYF. The CDR3 nucleotides are TGTGCCAGCACCGACGGGCGGGTCCGAGAGACCCAGTACTTC. The chain employs TRBV13 and TRBJ2-5; possible D gene TRBD2, 5 bases. Between the trimmed V and J ends, which lost 7 bases and 4 bases, there was a span of 16 bases. Germline CDR1 and CDR2: PRHDT and FYEKMQ (reference sequence). The CDR3 totals 14 residues.

The chain has TRBV4-3 and TRBJ1-2, with 9 bases identical to TRBD1. The CDR3 length is 13 residues. CDR1 is LGHNA, CDR2 YSLEER, per germline. V trimming: 0 bases; J trimming: 8 bases; junction bases outside the gene matches: 1. The CDR3: CASSQEGTGGYTF. CDR3 DNA sequence: TGCGCCAGCAGCCAAGAGGGGACAGGGGGCTACACCTTC.

V gene TRBV29-1 combines with J gene TRBJ1-2; TRBD1 matches 8 bases. The CDR3 sequence is 12 residues long. Trimming at V came to 5 bases and at J to 4 bases, leaving 3 bases not matched to a gene. CDR1 and CDR2 (germline): SQVTM, ANQGSEA. DNA of the CDR3: TGCAGCGTTCGGACAGGGAGCTATGGCTACACCTTC. This translates into CSVRTGSYGYTF.

The chain employs TRBV6-5 and TRBJ2-3; maybe TRBD1 (5 bases). The CDR3 consists of 15 residues. The V end lost 2 bases, the J end lost 2 bases, and 11 bases lay between the germline ends. Per the germline V gene, CDR1 is MNHEY and CDR2 is SVGAGI. The CDR3 loop reads CASSYRSGYTDTQYF. CDR3 DNA sequence: TGTGCCAGCAGTTACCGATCAGGGTACACAGATACGCAGTATTTT.

This clone was counted between two and nine times. The chain is built from TRBV29-1 and TRBJ2-3, with 8 bases lining up with TRBD1. This CDR3 is built from 15 residues. Germline CDR1 is SQVTM and CDR2 is ANQGSEA. The V segment lost 3 bases and the J segment 6 bases; nucleotides outside the gene matches: 11. CDR3 sequence (DNA): TGCAGCGTTGACTTGGACAGGGTGGATATGGATACGCAGTATTTT. It yields the protein CSVDLDRVDMDTQYF.

There are a few counts of this clone. The rearrangement joins TRBV7-8 to TRBJ2-7; D tentatively fits TRBD1 or TRBD2 (6 bases each). This CDR3 spans 13 amino acids. Looked up from germline, CDR1 is SGHVS and CDR2 is FQNEAQ. The V gene lost 1 base and the J gene lost 7 bases, with 11 bases spanning the gap. The CDR3 DNA sequence: TGTGCCAGCAGCTTAGACAGGGAGGATGAGCAGTACTTC. Translated, it gives CASSLDREDEQYF.

The rearrangement links TRBV19 to TRBJ1-4; TRBD1 aligns across 8 bases. Per germline, CDR1 LNHDA and CDR2 SQIVND (reference sequence). V lost 3 bases, J lost 8 bases, and 11 bases stayed unmatched. The CDR3 sequence is 16 residues long. This chain's CDR3 is CASSIAPGTGNEKLFF. The CDR3 DNA follows: TGTGCCAGTAGTATCGCCCCCGGGACAGGAAACGAAAAACTGTTTTTT.

This clone was seen only a few times. The chain couples TRBV5-1 to TRBJ2-6; D not certain. Germline V gene lookup returns CDR1 SGHRS and CDR2 YFSETQ. Trimming took off 1 base at V and 2 bases at J, with 4 bases between the two ends. The CDR3 runs to 14 residues. CDR3 protein: CASSLSAGANVLTF. In DNA, the CDR3 is TGCGCCAGCAGCTTGTCGGCTGGGGCCAACGTCCTGACTTTC.

The chain employs TRBV5-1 and TRBJ1-1, with unresolved D. The CDR3 totals 13 residues. Germline-derived CDR1 and CDR2 are SGHRS and YFSETQ. Trimming pared 2 bases from V and 1 base from J, leaving 6 bases between. The CDR3 nucleotides are TGCGCCAGCAGCTTCTCGACGAACACTGAAGCTTTCTTT. Translated: CASSFSTNTEAFF.